This T cell receptor beta chain was sequenced during a study of blood T cell repertoires in COVID-19. At the level of the study: The United States, Italy and Spain provided the acute and convalescent COVID-19 samples.

This CDR3 region has 13 residues. Trimming took 8 bases from V and 4 from J; bases not matched to a gene: 4. The germline V gene has CDR1 LNHDA and CDR2 SQIVND (reference sequence). This clone was recorded only once. As originally analysed: Amplification from reference gene primers served as the basis for estimated nucleated cell counts. The assay was immunoSEQ multiplex PCR, and TCRdb's table has in-frame clones only and misses some. That table is the source of V, J and clone size, and D and trimming were worked out from the DNA. The repertoire includes more than 200,000 clones, 88% of them detected once, and 0.7% sits in the top ten.

The chain couples TRBV19 to TRBJ2-7, with 11 nucleotides matching TRBD1. What was sequenced was peripheral blood. This clonotype originated in a human donor in a cohort sampled during active COVID-19. The CDR3 DNA is TGTGCCAGTCGGGGACAGGGGGTTTACGAGCAGTACTTC. Protein: CASRGQGVYEQYF.